This TCR beta chain originates from a study of cytotoxic CD8 clonotypes in ibrutinib-treated CLL. Study-wide context: Response was recorded as partial in about 24 patients and complete in 2; at median approximately 63 months, approximately 15 remained remitted and approximately 12 had progressed. Response sampling came at median 12 months of treatment, ranging about 6 to 36 months.

Of note for this clone: Antigen: not known.

Only in-frame clones appear in the TCRdb table, and some are missing; sequencing was by immunoSEQ multiplex PCR. Of about 97,000 clones listed, almost 80% are singletons. This CDR3 is 13 amino acids long. Between the trimmed V and J ends, which lost 0 bases and 3 bases, there was a span of 6 bases. Germline V lookup: CDR1 PRHDT, CDR2 FYEKMQ (reference sequence). Study-wide findings and caveats: Public clonotypes were rare and shrank or held steady on treatment. Ibrutinib response saw clonality rise, and progression saw it return toward baseline.

Sample: PBMCs, taken after 12 months of ibrutinib treatment. This clonotype was sampled from a human donor with chronic lymphocytic leukemia. The chain carries TRBV13 and TRBJ2-7, with D perhaps matching TRBD1 (5 bases). The CDR3: CASSLGDNYEQYF. In DNA form, the CDR3 reads TGTGCCAGCAGCTTAGGGGACAACTACGAGCAGTACTTC.